This T cell receptor beta chain originates from a study of blood T cell repertoires in COVID-19. Overall study: Sites across the United States, Italy and Spain contributed samples from acute and convalescent COVID-19. From T cells, B-cell-depleted T cells, or PBMCs came the material, which was cDNA or gDNA.

Trimming removed 4 bases from V and 4 bases from J; junction bases left unmatched: 23. The CDR3 length is 21 residues. CDR1 and CDR2 from the germline V gene are MDHEN and SYDVKM. In the authors' workflow: Reference gene primer amplification gave nucleated cell count estimates. Profiled with immunoSEQ multiplex PCR; TCRdb holds only in-frame clones, not every one. V, J and clone size were drawn from that table, and D and trimming were deduced from the DNA. The sample lists fewer than 50,000 clones, about 85% occurring once. The sample taken for sequencing was peripheral blood. The receptor's source is a woman aged 80 or older with acute or convalescent COVID-19. The chain employs TRBV28 and TRBJ1-4; 8 bases line up with TRBD1. The CDR3 sequence: CASSSILGDRTSQGLNEKLFF. The CDR3 DNA reads as TGTGCCAGCAGTTCCATATTGGGGGACAGGACCTCCCAGGGGCTTAATGAAAAACTGTTTTTT.